This T cell receptor (beta chain) was retrieved from a study of PD-1 blockade in classical Hodgkin lymphoma. General observations from the study: Newly diagnosed patients reportedly had lower baseline TCR diversity than healthy donors.

On this clone: What it binds is not known.

Data came from immunoSEQ multiplex PCR; TCRdb stores just in-frame clones and leaves some out. The sample lists tens of thousands of clones, 60% to 80% occurring once. Noted time point: cycle 4 day 1 (C4D1), after less than 7 weeks of nivolumab. Each of the patients experienced relapse following autologous stem cell transplantation, and their brentuximab vedotin exposure differed. Germline V lookup: CDR1 MNHEY, CDR2 SVGAGI. Trimming removed 0 bases from V and 8 bases from J, with 13 bases in between. The CDR3 consists of 15 residues. The input for sequencing was peripheral blood mononuclear cells (PBMCs), taken before the fourth cycle of nivolumab. The J gene is TRBJ1-4, the V gene TRBV6-5; no definite D call. This clonotype was sampled from a human donor with classical Hodgkin lymphoma. CDR3 loop: CASSYSKFSVEKLFF. The CDR3 DNA follows: TGTGCCAGCAGTTACTCGAAGTTCTCCGTAGAAAAACTGTTTTTT.